The 18 T cell receptor beta chains in this list originate from one sample, sequenced in a study of T cell responses to AZD1222 COVID-19 vaccine. The method was immunoSEQ multiplex PCR; TCRdb's version includes in-frame clones alone and lacks a portion of them. The sample comprises fewer than 100,000 clones, around 84% of which are singletons, and more than 10% rests with the top ten. Sequenced material: peripheral blood, taken on day 0 of AZD1222 vaccination. These receptors were taken from an adult in good health.

CDR3 loop: CASSTPGQGLYEQYF. The CDR3 DNA follows: TGTGCCAGCAGCACCCCGGGACAGGGACTCTACGAGCAGTACTTC. The V gene is TRBV7-2, the J gene TRBJ2-7; 9 positions agree with TRBD1. The CDR3 is 15 residues long. J was trimmed by 3 bases and V by 5 bases; bases with no gene match: 8. Germline V CDR1 and CDR2: SGHTA, FQGNSA.

This clone appeared a single time. The J gene is TRBJ2-4, the V gene TRBV19, with D possibly being TRBD2 (5 bases). Germline CDR1 reads LNHDA; CDR2 reads SQIVND (reference sequence). This CDR3 has 12 residues. Trimming removed 4 bases at V and 8 bases at J, with 9 bases between. In nucleotides, the CDR3 is TGTGCCAGTAGTAGCGGGTACCACATTCAGTACTTC. It is translated as CASSSGYHIQYF.

V usage is TRBV19 and J usage is TRBJ2-1; tentatively, D is TRBD2 (6 bases). This CDR3 has 18 amino acids. Looked up from germline, CDR1 is LNHDA and CDR2 is SQIVND (reference sequence). V lost 3 bases to trimming and J lost 4 bases, with 22 bases between them. CDR3 residues: CASSITGGSARVYNEQFF. CDR3 sequence (DNA): TGTGCCAGTAGTATTACCGGGGGTTCCGCAAGGGTGTACAATGAGCAGTTCTTC. Filled out from reference TRBV19 and TRBJ2-1, the complete variable domain reads DGGITQSPKYLFRKEGQNVTLSCEQNLNHDAMYWYRQDPGQGLRLIYYSQIVNDFQKGDIAEGYSVSREKKESFPLTVTSAQKNPTAFYLCASSITGGSARVYNEQFFGPGTRLTVL.

The chain combines TRBV18 with TRBJ1-3; D may be TRBD1 (5 bases). CDR3 length equals 15 residues. The V end lost 5 bases, the J end lost 0 bases, and 11 bases lay between the germline ends. Per the germline V gene, CDR1 is KGHSH and CDR2 is LQKENI. The DNA of the CDR3 is TGTGCCAGCTCAAAAACAGGAATCTCTGGAAACACCATATATTTT. As protein: CASSKTGISGNTIYF.

The rearrangement joins TRBV19 to TRBJ1-4; D not certain. The CDR3 runs 14 residues. The V end was cut by 3 bases, the J end by 7 bases, with 12 bases between. CDR1 LNHDA and CDR2 SQIVND come from the germline V gene (reference sequence). CDR3 bases: TGTGCCAGTAGTATTCCGGCGGCAGGTGAAAAACTGTTTTTT. Translated, it gives CASSIPAAGEKLFF.

V and J are TRBV19 and TRBJ1-2, with 9 bases that match TRBD1. The CDR3 covers 15 residues. Germline values: CDR1 LNHDA, CDR2 SQIVND (reference sequence). Losses at the gene ends were 4 bases for V and 8 bases for J; bases not matched to a gene: 11. The CDR3 is CASSTDRGVLGGYTF. The CDR3 nucleotides are TGTGCCAGTAGTACGGACAGGGGCGTCTTGGGCGGCTACACCTTC. Supplemented by reference TRBV19 and TRBJ1-2, the full variable domain reads DGGITQSPKYLFRKEGQNVTLSCEQNLNHDAMYWYRQDPGQGLRLIYYSQIVNDFQKGDIAEGYSVSREKKESFPLTVTSAQKNPTAFYLCASSTDRGVLGGYTFGSGTRLTVV.

Only a few counts were recorded for this clone. The chain has TRBV5-1 and TRBJ2-2; D uncertain. The CDR3 is 14 residues long. Looked up from germline, CDR1 is SGHRS and CDR2 is YFSETQ. V was trimmed by 1 base and J by 3 bases, leaving 7 bases between them. The CDR3 region has the DNA TGCGCCAGCAGCTTGAGCCCGGACACCGGGGAGCTGTTTTTT. This translates into CASSLSPDTGELFF.

The chain joins TRBV9 to TRBJ1-2; TRBD1 matches 9 bases. Unmatched junction bases numbered 7, after V lost 3 bases and J lost 7 bases. The CDR3 extends over 14 amino acids. Per germline, CDR1 SGDLS and CDR2 YYNGEE. The CDR3 sequence is CASSASGQGFGYTF. CDR3 bases: TGTGCCAGCAGCGCCTCGGGACAGGGATTTGGCTACACCTTC.

The rearrangement links TRBV9 to TRBJ2-3; 13 bases are shared with TRBD2. CDR3 length: 16 amino acids. V was pared by 4 bases and J by 2 bases, with 4 bases of the junction left unmatched. Germline V gene sequence: CDR1 SGDLS, CDR2 YYNGEE. The CDR3 region has the DNA TGTGCCAGCAGCACCGGGACTAGCGGGGTCACAGATACGCAGTATTTT. Residues: CASSTGTSGVTDTQYF.

This clone appeared a few times. V is TRBV6-2 or TRBV6-3 and J is TRBJ2-7; D not resolved. The V end lost 6 bases, the J end lost 8 bases, and 11 bases lay between the germline ends. The V gene's germline CDR1 is MNHEY and CDR2 SVGEGT. This CDR3 comprises 11 residues. The CDR3, as DNA: TGTGCCAGCAGCAACCAGAGGCAGCAGTACTTC. This encodes CASSNQRQQYF.

The V and J genes are TRBV7-9 and TRBJ1-1; the D is unclear. The CDR3 contains 14 residues. From germline, CDR1 is SEHNR and CDR2 FQNEAQ (reference sequence). Trimming shortened V by 3 bases and J by 7 bases, and 15 bases separated the two germline ends. CDR3 in DNA: TGTGCCAGCAGCTTCCAACCGAGGATGAGTGAAGCTTTCTTT. This codes for CASSFQPRMSEAFF.

This chain links TRBV7-2 with TRBJ1-2; no clear D gene. CDR3 length equals 16 residues. Per germline, CDR1 SGHTA and CDR2 FQGNSA. The V and J ends lost 2 bases and 4 bases respectively, with 17 bases between them. CDR3 nucleotide sequence: TGTGCCAGCAGCTTACTCCTAGAGACGGCGACCTATGGCTACACCTTC. It codes for CASSLLLETATYGYTF.

The chain carries TRBV11-2 and TRBJ2-1; D is ambiguous. V lost 1 base to trimming and J lost 9 bases, with 10 bases between them. CDR3 length: 13 amino acids. In germline, CDR1 is SGHAT, CDR2 FQNNGV. The CDR3 coding sequence is TGTGCCAGCAGCTTAGTGCTCGGCGGTGAGCAGTTCTTC. It is translated as CASSLVLGGEQFF.

This clone occurred a few times. The chain links TRBV4-2 to TRBJ2-7; no reliable D call. This CDR3 spans 14 amino acids. V lost 4 bases and J 0 bases, leaving 10 bases between the germline ends. Germline CDR1 is LGHNA and CDR2 is YNFKEQ. CDR3 in DNA: TGTGCCAGCAGCCCCTCCGACTCCTCCTACGAGCAGTACTTC. It specifies CASSPSDSSYEQYF.

The CDR3 reads CASTKGGNTEAFF. The CDR3 DNA reads as TGTGCCAGCACAAAGGGGGGAAACACTGAAGCTTTCTTT. The V gene is TRBV28, the J gene TRBJ1-1; D might be TRBD1 (6 bases). This CDR3 has 13 residues. V gave up 7 bases and J gave up 2 bases, with 11 bases separating them. The germline V gene encodes CDR1 MDHEN and CDR2 SYDVKM. Full variable domain (missing parts from reference TRBV28 and TRBJ1-1): DVKVTQSSRYLVKRTGEKVFLECVQDMDHENMFWYRQDPGLGLRLIYFSYDVKMKEKGDIPEGYSVSREKKERFSLILESASTNQTSMYLCASTKGGNTEAFFGQGTRLTVV.

The chain employs TRBV4-2 and TRBJ2-7, with 11 bases fitting TRBD1. The trim removed 3 bases at V and 4 bases at J, leaving 8 bases unmatched. Germline loops: CDR1 LGHNA, CDR2 YNFKEQ. CDR3 length equals 16 residues. The CDR3 DNA is TGTGCCAGCAGCCACGGAACCGGGACAGGGGGGTACGAGCAGTACTTC. This translates into CASSHGTGTGGYEQYF.

The chain couples TRBV19 to TRBJ1-1, with D maybe TRBD1 (5 bases). V was trimmed by 6 bases and J by 6 bases, leaving 23 bases between them. Germline values: CDR1 LNHDA, CDR2 SQIVND (reference sequence). The CDR3 loop spans 16 amino acids. This CDR3 reads CASSPGTYLRGAEAFF. As DNA, the CDR3 is TGTGCCAGTAGCCCCGGGACCTACCTCCGAGGCGCTGAAGCTTTCTTT.

This clone was counted a few times. This chain links TRBV27 with TRBJ2-1; 8 positions match TRBD1. CDR3 size: 16 residues. V shed 5 bases, J shed 6 bases, and the junction held 12 bases outside the gene matches. Germline CDR1 and CDR2: MNHEY and SMNVEV (reference sequence). CDR3 nucleotides: TGTGCCAGCAGTGCCGCCGGGACAGGACGAGGCAATGAGCAGTTCTTC. It translates to CASSAAGTGRGNEQFF.